This record concerns one TCR beta chain sequence. Its specificity is not known. The study ran its PCR with 60 Vbeta and 13 Jbeta primers. Here immunoSEQ multiplex PCR was the method, and the copy in TCRdb shows in-frame clones only, minus some. Here the sample spans 140,000 to 150,000 clones, approximately 80% being singletons. This sample is drawn from a study of cytomegalovirus exposure and HLA in healthy donors. Study findings and constraints: In an earlier analysis, about 87% or about 30%: the productive usage of most TCR beta V segments. Within a later analysis, the majority of CMV-associated TCR beta chains appeared HLA-restricted. By HLA locus, TCR association rates varied in a later analysis, with DRB1 showing the most and HLA-C the fewest.

From germline, CDR1 is SGHRS and CDR2 YFSETQ. There are 16 residues in the CDR3. V lost 2 bases to trimming and J lost 5 bases, with 19 bases between them. The chain carries TRBV5-1 and TRBJ2-5; perhaps TRBD2 as D (7 bases). Specimen: PBMCs. The receptor comes from a boy aged 2 to 10 in good health and CMV-seronegative. The CDR3 sequence is CASSLEQGGWTETQYF. Written as DNA, the CDR3 is TGCGCCAGCAGCTTAGAACAGGGAGGGTGGACGGAGACCCAGTACTTC.